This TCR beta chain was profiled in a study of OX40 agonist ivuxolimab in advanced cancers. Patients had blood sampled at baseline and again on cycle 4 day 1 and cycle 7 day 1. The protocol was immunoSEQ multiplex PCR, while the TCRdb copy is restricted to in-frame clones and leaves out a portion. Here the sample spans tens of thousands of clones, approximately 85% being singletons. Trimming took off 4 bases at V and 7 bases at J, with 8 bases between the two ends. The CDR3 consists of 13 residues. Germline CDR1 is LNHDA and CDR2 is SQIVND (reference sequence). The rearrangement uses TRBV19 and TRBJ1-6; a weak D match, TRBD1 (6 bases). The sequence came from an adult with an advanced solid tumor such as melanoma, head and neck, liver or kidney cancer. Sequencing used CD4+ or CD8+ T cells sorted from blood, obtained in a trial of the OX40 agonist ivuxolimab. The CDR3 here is CASSSDRNSPLHF. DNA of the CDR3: TGTGCCAGTAGTAGTGACAGGAATTCACCCCTCCACTTT.